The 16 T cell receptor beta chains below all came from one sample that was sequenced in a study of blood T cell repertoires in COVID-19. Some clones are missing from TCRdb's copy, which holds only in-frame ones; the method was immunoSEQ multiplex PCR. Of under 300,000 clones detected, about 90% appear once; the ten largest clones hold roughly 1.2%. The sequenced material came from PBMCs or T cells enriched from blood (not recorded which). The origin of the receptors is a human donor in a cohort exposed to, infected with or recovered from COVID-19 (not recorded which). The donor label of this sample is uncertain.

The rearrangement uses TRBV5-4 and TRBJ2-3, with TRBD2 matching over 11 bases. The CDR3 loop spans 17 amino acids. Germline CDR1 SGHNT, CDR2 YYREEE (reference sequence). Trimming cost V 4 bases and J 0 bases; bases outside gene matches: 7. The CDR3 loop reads CASSRGLAVASTDTQYF. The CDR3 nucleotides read TGTGCCAGCAGCAGGGGACTAGCGGTTGCTAGCACAGATACGCAGTATTTT.

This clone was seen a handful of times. As DNA, the CDR3 is TGTGCTAGTGGTTTTATGGCAGGGCAAGGTTCCTACAATGAGCAGTTCTTC. It translates to CASGFMAGQGSYNEQFF. The V call is TRBV12-5, the J call TRBJ2-1; possible D gene TRBD1, 5 bases. CDR1 and CDR2 (germline): LGHNT, FRNRAP. The CDR3 is made up of 17 amino acids. V was shortened by 3 bases and J by 1 base, with 16 bases between the two germline ends.

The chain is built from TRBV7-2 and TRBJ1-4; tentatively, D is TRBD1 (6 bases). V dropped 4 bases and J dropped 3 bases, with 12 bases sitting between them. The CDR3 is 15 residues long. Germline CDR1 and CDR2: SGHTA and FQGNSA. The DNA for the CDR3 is TGTGCCAGCAGCTCTTCAGGGGTGGCTAATGAAAAACTGTTTTTT. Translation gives CASSSSGVANEKLFF.

The CDR3 sequence is CASSEERSSSYEQYF. In nucleotides, the CDR3 is TGTGCCAGCAGTGAAGAGCGGTCCAGCTCCTACGAGCAGTACTTC. The gene calls are TRBV6-1 and TRBJ2-7; the D gene is possibly TRBD2 (5 bases). Germline lookup yields CDR1 MNHNS and CDR2 SASEGT. V was pared by 1 base and J by 0 bases, with 10 bases between. The CDR3 runs to 15 residues.

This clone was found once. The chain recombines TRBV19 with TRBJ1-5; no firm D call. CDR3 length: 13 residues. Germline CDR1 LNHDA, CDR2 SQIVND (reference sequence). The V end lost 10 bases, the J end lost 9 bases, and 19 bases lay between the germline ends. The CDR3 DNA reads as TGTGCCACCCATTCTACCGTAGCGGGGCCCCAGCATTTT. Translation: CATHSTVAGPQHF.

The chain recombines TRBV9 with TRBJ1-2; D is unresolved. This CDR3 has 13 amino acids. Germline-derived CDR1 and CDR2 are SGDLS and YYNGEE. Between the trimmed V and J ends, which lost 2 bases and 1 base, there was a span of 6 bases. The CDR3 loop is CASSVGDNYGYTF. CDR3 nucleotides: TGTGCCAGCAGCGTGGGAGATAACTATGGCTACACCTTC.

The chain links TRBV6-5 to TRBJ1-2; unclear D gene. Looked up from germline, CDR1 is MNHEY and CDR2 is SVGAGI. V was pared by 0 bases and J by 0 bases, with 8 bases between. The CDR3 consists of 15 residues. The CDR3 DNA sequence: TGTGCCAGCAGTTACTCTCCAGGCCCTAACTATGGCTACACCTTC. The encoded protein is CASSYSPGPNYGYTF.

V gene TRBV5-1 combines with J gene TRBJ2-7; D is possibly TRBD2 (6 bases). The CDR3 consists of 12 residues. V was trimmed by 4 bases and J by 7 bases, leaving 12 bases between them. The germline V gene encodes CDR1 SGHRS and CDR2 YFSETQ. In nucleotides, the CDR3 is TGCGCCAGCAGCCTCGGGACTTCGGAGCAGTACTTC. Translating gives CASSLGTSEQYF.

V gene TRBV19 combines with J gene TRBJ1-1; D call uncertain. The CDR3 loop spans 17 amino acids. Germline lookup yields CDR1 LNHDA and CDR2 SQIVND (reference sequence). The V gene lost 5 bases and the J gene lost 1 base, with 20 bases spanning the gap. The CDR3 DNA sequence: TGTGCCAGTAGTTCGCCCCCCCTACGGAGAACGAACACTGAAGCTTTCTTT. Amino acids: CASSSPPLRRTNTEAFF.

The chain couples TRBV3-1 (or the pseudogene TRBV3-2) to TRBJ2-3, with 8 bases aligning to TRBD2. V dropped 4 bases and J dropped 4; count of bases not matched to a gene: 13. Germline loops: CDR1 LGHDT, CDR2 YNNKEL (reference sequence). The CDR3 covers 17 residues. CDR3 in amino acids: CASSRGGSGGSADTQYF. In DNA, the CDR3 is TGTGCCAGCAGCCGCGGGGGCAGCGGGGGTAGCGCAGATACGCAGTATTTT.

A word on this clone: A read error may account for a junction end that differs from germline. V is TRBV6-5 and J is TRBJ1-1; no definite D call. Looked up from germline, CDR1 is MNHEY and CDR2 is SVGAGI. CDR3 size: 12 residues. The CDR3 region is CASSSLPGSSHF. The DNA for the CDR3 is TGTGCCAGCAGTTCCCTACCCGGGTCCAGTCACTTT.

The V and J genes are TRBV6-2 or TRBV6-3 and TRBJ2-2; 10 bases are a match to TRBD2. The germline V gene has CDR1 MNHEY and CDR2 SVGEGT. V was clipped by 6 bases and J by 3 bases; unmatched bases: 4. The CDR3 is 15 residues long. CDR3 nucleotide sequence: TGTGCCAGCAGCACTAGCGGGGATCACACCGGGGAGCTGTTTTTT. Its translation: CASSTSGDHTGELFF.

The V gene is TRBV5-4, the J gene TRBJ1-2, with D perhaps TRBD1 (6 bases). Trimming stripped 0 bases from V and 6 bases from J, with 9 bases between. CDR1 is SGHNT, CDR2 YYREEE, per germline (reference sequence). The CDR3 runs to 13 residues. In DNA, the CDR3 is TGTGCCAGCAGCTTGGCGGGGACAAATGGCTACACCTTC. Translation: CASSLAGTNGYTF.

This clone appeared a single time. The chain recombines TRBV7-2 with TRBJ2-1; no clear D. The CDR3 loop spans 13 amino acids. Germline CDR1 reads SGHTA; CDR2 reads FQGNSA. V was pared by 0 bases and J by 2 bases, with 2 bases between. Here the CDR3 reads CASSLATYNEQFF. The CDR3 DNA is TGTGCCAGCAGCTTAGCCACCTACAATGAGCAGTTCTTC. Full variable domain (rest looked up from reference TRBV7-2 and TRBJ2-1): GAGVSQSPSNKVTEKGKDVELRCDPISGHTALYWYRQSLGQGLEFLIYFQGNSAPDKSGLPSDRFSAERTGGSVSTLTIQRTQQEDSAVYLCASSLATYNEQFFGPGTRLTVL.

CDR3: CASSLALPGHLTGIYEQYF. CDR3 nucleotides: TGTGCCAGCAGCTTAGCCCTACCGGGACATCTAACGGGGATCTACGAGCAGTACTTC. V gene TRBV7-6 combines with J gene TRBJ2-7; D may be TRBD1 (6 bases). CDR3 length: 19 residues. Per germline, CDR1 SGHVS and CDR2 FNYEAQ. V shed 0 bases and J shed 3 bases, with 24 bases lying between them.

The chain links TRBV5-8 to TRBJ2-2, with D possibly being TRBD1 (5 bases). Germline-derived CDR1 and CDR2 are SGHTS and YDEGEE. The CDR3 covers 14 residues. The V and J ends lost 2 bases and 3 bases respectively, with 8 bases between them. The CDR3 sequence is CASSFLTDTGELFF. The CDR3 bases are TGTGCCAGCAGCTTTCTGACAGACACCGGGGAGCTGTTTTTT.